The T cell receptor (beta chain) under discussion was sequenced for a study of shared clonotypes between healthy human individuals. CD45RA-negative memory and CD45RA+ naive subsets were split from the CD4+ cells. Authors' processing steps: Junction-only immunoSEQ sequences carried no quality scores, so filtering differed. Produced via immunoSEQ multiplex PCR; TCRdb's table is partial and in-frame only. V and J calls and clone size are given by that table; D and trimming were obtained from the DNA. The profile shows 2 million to 3 million clones, 93% of them singletons. The CDR3 spans 16 residues. Losses at the gene ends were 4 bases for V and 4 bases for J; bases not matched to a gene: 6. CDR1 SGHAT and CDR2 FQNNGV come from the germline V gene.

The sequence was collected from a man younger than 35 in good health. Some clones in this sample may be carry-over from other donors' samples. The sequencing sample was made of naive CD4+ T cells from PBMCs. As for subset: CD45RA+ positively selected. This chain uses TRBV11-2 with TRBJ2-1, with TRBD2 matching 11 bases. The CDR3 coding sequence is TGTGCCAGCAGCTCCTTAGCGGGAGGGGTTTACAATGAGCAGTTCTTC. Protein product: CASSSLAGGVYNEQFF.